The rows below give T cell receptor beta chains drawn from one sample of a study of blood T cell repertoires in COVID-19. The assay was immunoSEQ multiplex PCR, and TCRdb's table has in-frame clones only and misses some. The sample lists 88,000 or so clones, more than 70% seen once, with roughly 2.3% in the top ten. The specimen was peripheral blood. These receptors all stem from a man aged 50-60 years with acute or convalescent COVID-19. Each CDR3 is given with its conserved first and last residue. D genes are given only for firm matches.

d_call: -; j_call: TRBJ2-3; v_call: TRBV29-1; cdr3_aa: CSVRFFRIFDTQYF
d_call: TRBD2; j_call: TRBJ2-5; v_call: TRBV4-1; cdr3_aa: CASSQVRGLAAEETQYF
d_call: -; j_call: TRBJ1-1; v_call: TRBV6-5; cdr3_aa: CASRTPGRANTEAFF
d_call: -; j_call: TRBJ1-4; v_call: TRBV4-3; cdr3_aa: CASSHITSGKLFF
d_call: -; j_call: TRBJ2-6; v_call: TRBV5-1; cdr3_aa: CASSQNVRREGGANVLTF
d_call: TRBD1; j_call: TRBJ1-5; v_call: TRBV4-3; cdr3_aa: CASSPGTGKLSQPQHF
d_call: TRBD1; j_call: TRBJ2-7; v_call: TRBV11-2; cdr3_aa: CASSLGPRGQGRPEQYF
d_call: -; j_call: TRBJ1-4; v_call: TRBV19; cdr3_aa: CASSLQEKKLFF
d_call: -; j_call: TRBJ2-2; v_call: TRBV6-4; cdr3_aa: CASSRDFTGELFF
d_call: TRBD1; j_call: TRBJ2-7; v_call: TRBV5-1; cdr3_aa: CASRPGTGGRVAGNGYEQYF
d_call: -; j_call: TRBJ1-2; v_call: TRBV15; cdr3_aa: CATSLGRDYGYTF
d_call: -; j_call: TRBJ1-2; v_call: TRBV10-3; cdr3_aa: CAISETVDGYTF
d_call: -; j_call: TRBJ2-5; v_call: TRBV18; cdr3_aa: CASSWGRPETQYF
d_call: TRBD1; j_call: TRBJ1-1; v_call: TRBV30; cdr3_aa: CAWSAMTGLNTEAFF
d_call: -; j_call: TRBJ1-6; v_call: TRBV6-5; cdr3_aa: CASRPDSSGSPLHF
d_call: -; j_call: TRBJ1-1; v_call: TRBV6-5; cdr3_aa: CASRHDGRNTEAFF
d_call: -; j_call: TRBJ1-3; v_call: TRBV7-9; cdr3_aa: CASSLGQHSGNTIYF
d_call: TRBD1; j_call: TRBJ1-2; v_call: TRBV5-4; cdr3_aa: CASSPRQGPNYGYTF
d_call: -; j_call: TRBJ2-5; v_call: TRBV6-5; cdr3_aa: CASSYSRASWGETQYF
d_call: TRBD1; j_call: TRBJ2-5; v_call: TRBV24-1; cdr3_aa: CATSKGPGGQETQYF
d_call: TRBD2; j_call: TRBJ2-5; v_call: TRBV3-1/TRBV3-2; cdr3_aa: CASSLPLAGGGETQYF
d_call: TRBD1; j_call: TRBJ1-1; v_call: TRBV27; cdr3_aa: CASSPGQGITEAFF
d_call: TRBD1; j_call: TRBJ1-1; v_call: TRBV19; cdr3_aa: CASSIGTGGNTEAFF
d_call: -; j_call: TRBJ1-3; v_call: TRBV5-8; cdr3_aa: CASRFQAPRNTIYF
d_call: TRBD1; j_call: TRBJ2-5; v_call: TRBV11-2; cdr3_aa: CASSGTGPGETQYF
d_call: TRBD2; j_call: TRBJ2-1; v_call: TRBV4-1; cdr3_aa: CASSQDPGGGDLDEQFF
d_call: -; j_call: TRBJ2-2; v_call: TRBV6-6; cdr3_aa: CASSLILGGQVGGELFF
d_call: -; j_call: TRBJ1-4; v_call: TRBV2; cdr3_aa: CASRPGLTEKLFF
d_call: TRBD2; j_call: TRBJ2-1; v_call: TRBV7-8; cdr3_aa: CASSLGLAGGNEQFF
d_call: -; j_call: TRBJ1-1; v_call: TRBV10-3; cdr3_aa: CAIRPRDTKNTEAFF
d_call: -; j_call: TRBJ2-1; v_call: TRBV5-1; cdr3_aa: CASSLVGGNEQFF
d_call: TRBD1; j_call: TRBJ2-5; v_call: TRBV4-1; cdr3_aa: CASSLGTGGLRGETQYF